This T cell receptor (beta chain) was profiled in a study of CD8+ T cells in alopecia areata. cDNA serving as the sequencing template came from extracted, reverse transcribed RNA. TCRdb keeps only in-frame clones here, not all; method: immunoSEQ multiplex PCR. The sample has roughly 230,000 clones, about 40% seen once. Regarding treatment: oral pan-JAK inhibitor, 5-10 mg twice daily. Germline V gene data show CDR1 as SQVTM and CDR2 as ANQGSEA. This CDR3 has 16 residues. V lost 0 bases to trimming and J lost 3 bases, with 15 bases between them. J is TRBJ2-1 and V is TRBV29-1; D gene unclear. This material consisted of CD4+ T cells sorted from blood, taken between weeks 36 and 40, from a patient treated with tofacitinib. The clonotype was recovered from a human donor with alopecia areata. CDR3 nucleotides: TGCAGCGTTGAAGATTATGGAGAGGACGGCTACAATGAGCAGTTCTTC. Amino acid sequence: CSVEDYGEDGYNEQFF.